These T cell receptor beta chains were read from a single sample in a study of cytomegalovirus exposure and HLA in healthy donors. TCRdb's table, derived via immunoSEQ multiplex PCR, lists solely in-frame clones and lacks some. Among about 210,000 clones listed, under 85% were seen once. Sequencing was done on a sample of PBMCs. These receptors were obtained from a woman between 50 and 59 years old in good health and CMV-seropositive. Both conserved end residues are part of each CDR3. The D gene is left open where the match is weak. Some rows mark clone size as missing; the rest say once, few, many or name a class of expanded clone.

d_call | j_call | clone_size | v_call | cdr3_length | cdr3_aa | cdr3_nt
TRBD1 | TRBJ1-2 | once | TRBV29-1 | 14 | CSVGTGTTLYGYTF | TGCAGCGTTGGGACAGGGACGACCCTCTATGGCTACACCTTC
TRBD1 | TRBJ2-7 | NA | TRBV19 | 13 | CASARDRNYEQYF | TGTGCCAGCGCCAGGGACAGAAACTACGAGCAGTACTTC
TRBD2 | TRBJ2-7 | once | TRBV2 | 14 | CASVDSGGLYEQYF | TGTGCCAGCGTAGACAGCGGGGGGCTGTACGAGCAGTACTTC
TRBD1 | TRBJ1-5 | few | TRBV18 | 16 | CASSSSSGTGVQPQHF | TGTGCCAGCTCGTCGTCTTCCGGGACAGGGGTGCAGCCCCAGCATTTT
NA | TRBJ2-2 | NA | TRBV11-2 | 13 | CASSPLGTGELFF | TGTGCCAGCAGCCCCCTCGGCACCGGGGAGCTGTTTTTT
TRBD1 | TRBJ1-1 | NA | TRBV5-1 | 16 | CASSLRDSALNTEAFF | TGCGCCAGCAGCTTGAGGGACAGCGCCTTGAACACTGAAGCTTTCTTT
TRBD2 | TRBJ2-2 | NA | TRBV4-1 | 17 | CASSQVLRGGASGELFF | TGCGCCAGCAGCCAAGTCCTCCGGGGGGGGGCGTCCGGGGAGCTGTTTTTT
TRBD1 | TRBJ1-3 | NA | TRBV9 | 16 | CASSAQGEKSGNTIYF | TGTGCCAGCAGCGCACAGGGGGAGAAGTCTGGAAACACCATATATTTT
TRBD1 | TRBJ1-1 | NA | TRBV7-9 | 15 | CASSLRQGANTEAFF | TGTGCCAGCAGCTTGCGACAGGGAGCGAACACTGAAGCTTTCTTT
TRBD1 | TRBJ1-5 | many | TRBV4-1 | 15 | CASSQYTGGNQPQHF | TGCGCCAGCAGCCAATACACAGGGGGAAATCAGCCCCAGCATTTT
TRBD1 | TRBJ1-1 | NA | TRBV2 | 14 | CASSGQGRNTEAFF | TGTGCCAGCAGCGGACAGGGCAGGAACACTGAAGCTTTCTTT
TRBD1 | TRBJ2-7 | few | TRBV4-3 | 16 | CASSQGPGTGLDEQYF | TGCGCCAGCAGCCAAGGTCCCGGGACAGGGCTCGACGAGCAGTACTTC
TRBD2 | TRBJ2-3 | NA | TRBV2 | 14 | CASGLAGRADTQYF | TGTGCCAGCGGACTAGCGGGACGGGCAGATACGCAGTATTTT
TRBD1 | TRBJ1-2 | NA | TRBV13 | 15 | CASSATGGPNYGYTF | TGTGCCAGCAGCGCGACAGGGGGCCCAAACTATGGCTACACCTTC
TRBD1 | TRBJ2-7 | once | TRBV30 | 16 | CAWISGSGQGIYEQYF | TGTGCCTGGATCTCTGGGTCGGGACAGGGCATTTACGAGCAGTACTTC
TRBD1 | TRBJ1-2 | NA | TRBV27 | 18 | CASSLRQGPHLANYGYTF | TGTGCCAGCAGTTTAAGACAGGGGCCGCATCTGGCTAACTATGGCTACACCTTC
NA | TRBJ2-3 | NA | TRBV11-2 | 14 | CASSKERITDTQYF | TGTGCCAGCAGCAAGGAGAGGATCACAGATACGCAGTATTTT
NA | TRBJ1-2 | NA | TRBV18 | 16 | CASSPGPGTRGRGYTF | TGTGCCAGCTCACCAGGGCCCGGGACACGAGGAAGGGGCTACACCTTC
TRBD1 | TRBJ2-5 | NA | TRBV11-2 | 15 | CASSPRTGEQETQYF | TGTGCCAGCAGCCCCAGGACAGGGGAGCAAGAGACCCAGTACTTC
TRBD2 | TRBJ2-5 | NA | TRBV4-2 | 16 | CASSQDRASGVETQYF | TGTGCCAGCAGCCAAGATAGGGCTAGCGGGGTTGAGACCCAGTACTTC
NA | TRBJ2-3 | NA | TRBV7-2 | 16 | CASSPRPGMITDTQYF | TGTGCCAGCAGCCCCCGTCCGGGGATGATCACAGATACGCAGTATTTT
TRBD1 | TRBJ2-1 | NA | TRBV7-9 | 16 | CASSLPQGWLYNEQFF | TGTGCCAGCAGCTTACCACAGGGGTGGCTTTACAATGAGCAGTTCTTC
TRBD1 | TRBJ2-7 | NA | TRBV27 | 14 | CASSLRQGLYEQYF | TGTGCCAGCAGTCTACGACAGGGTCTGTACGAGCAGTACTTC
NA | TRBJ2-7 | NA | TRBV5-8 | 14 | CASSLIRGAYEQYF | TGTGCCAGCAGCTTGATCAGGGGAGCCTACGAGCAGTACTTC
TRBD1 | TRBJ1-5 | NA | TRBV5-1 | 15 | CASSLTGVGNQPQHF | TGCGCCAGCAGCCTCACAGGGGTCGGCAATCAGCCCCAGCATTTT
NA | TRBJ2-1 | NA | TRBV4-1 | 19 | CASSPSRTGIVFRYNEQFF | TGCGCCAGCAGCCCGTCACGGACGGGGATTGTGTTTCGGTACAATGAGCAGTTCTTC
TRBD2 | TRBJ2-3 | once | TRBV4-2 | 17 | CASSQDGPAGGTDTQYF | TGTGCCAGCAGCCAAGATGGTCCAGCGGGGGGCACAGATACGCAGTATTTT